This T cell receptor (beta chain) was retrieved from a study of T cell responses to AZD1222 COVID-19 vaccine. Assay: immunoSEQ multiplex PCR; the TCRdb copy retains only in-frame clones and omits some. The data show about 86,000 clones, roughly 90% seen once. The sequenced sample was peripheral blood, obtained on day 0 of AZD1222 vaccination. The sequence was collected from an adult in good health.

The CDR3 coding sequence is TGTGCCACCAGCAGAAAATTGAGCGGCGAGACCCAGTACTTC. Amino acid sequence: CATSRKLSGETQYF. The chain combines TRBV15 with TRBJ2-5, with D perhaps matching TRBD2 (5 bases). Trimming shortened V by 2 bases and J by 5 bases, and 12 bases separated the two germline ends. The CDR3 covers 14 residues. Germline V gene data show CDR1 as LNHNV and CDR2 as YYDKDF (reference sequence).